This TCR beta chain is from a study of blood T cells in healthy people across ages. There are 14 residues in the CDR3. The germline CDR1 and CDR2 sequences are SGHRS and YFSETQ. With 0 bases clipped from V and 7 bases from J, the junction kept 6 bases outside the gene matches. This clonotype has just a few counts. PCR was performed a second time for about 7 to 11 cycles using a sample-barcoded 5' primer and a J-beta primer mix. TCRdb redid the calling of the 5' RACE reads with MiXCR, one entry per CDR3 protein. The sample contains roughly 1,000,000 distinct CDR3 sequences, 20% to 25% of which appear only once. This sample also appeared in a second study, on T cells of mothers and their children.

The gene calls are TRBV5-1 and TRBJ1-2; the match to TRBD1 covers 7 bases. Sequencing was performed on blood. The source of this sequence is a girl aged 2-10 years in good health. In DNA, the CDR3 is TGCGCCAGCAGCTTGGAGGTCAGGGGGAGTGGCTACACCTTC. Protein: CASSLEVRGSGYTF.